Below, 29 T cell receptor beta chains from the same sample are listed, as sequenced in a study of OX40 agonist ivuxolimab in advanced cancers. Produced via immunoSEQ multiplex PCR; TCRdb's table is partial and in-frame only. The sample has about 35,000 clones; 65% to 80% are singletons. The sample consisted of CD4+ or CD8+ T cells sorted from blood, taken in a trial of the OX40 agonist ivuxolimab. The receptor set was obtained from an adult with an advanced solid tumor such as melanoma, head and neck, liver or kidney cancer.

This CDR3 reads CASSWAYNEQFF. For the CDR3, the DNA is TGTGCCAGCAGCTGGGCCTACAATGAGCAGTTCTTC. This rearrangement joins TRBV5-6 to TRBJ2-1; D unclear. Germline V lookup: CDR1 SGHDT, CDR2 YYEEEE. V gave up 3 bases and J gave up 2 bases, with 3 bases separating them. The CDR3 is 12 residues long.

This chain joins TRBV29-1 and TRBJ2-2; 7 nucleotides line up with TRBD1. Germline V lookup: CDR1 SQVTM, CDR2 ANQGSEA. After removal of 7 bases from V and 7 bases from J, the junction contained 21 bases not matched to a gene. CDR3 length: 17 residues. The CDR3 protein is CSAGNYYGTEGVGELFF. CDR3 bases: TGCAGCGCTGGGAATTACTACGGGACAGAAGGGGTCGGGGAGCTGTTTTTT.

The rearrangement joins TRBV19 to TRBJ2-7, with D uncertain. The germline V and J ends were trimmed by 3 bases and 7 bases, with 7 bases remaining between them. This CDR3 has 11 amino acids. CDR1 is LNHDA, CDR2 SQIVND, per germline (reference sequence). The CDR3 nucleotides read TGTGCCAGTAGTATCTGGGGTGAGCAGTACTTC. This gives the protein CASSIWGEQYF.

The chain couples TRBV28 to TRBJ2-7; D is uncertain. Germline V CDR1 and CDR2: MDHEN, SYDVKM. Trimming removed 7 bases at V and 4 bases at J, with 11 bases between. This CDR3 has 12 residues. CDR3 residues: CASTTTAYEQYF. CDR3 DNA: TGTGCCAGCACCACCACAGCTTACGAGCAGTACTTC. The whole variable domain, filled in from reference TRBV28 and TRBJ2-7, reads DVKVTQSSRYLVKRTGEKVFLECVQDMDHENMFWYRQDPGLGLRLIYFSYDVKMKEKGDIPEGYSVSREKKERFSLILESASTNQTSMYLCASTTTAYEQYFGPGTRLTVT.

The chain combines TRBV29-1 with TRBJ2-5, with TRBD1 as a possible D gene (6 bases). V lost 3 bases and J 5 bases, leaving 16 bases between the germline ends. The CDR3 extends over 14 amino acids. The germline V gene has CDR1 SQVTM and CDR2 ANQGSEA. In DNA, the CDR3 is TGCAGCGTTGAGAGGGGGTTGTCTAGGGAGACCCAGTACTTC. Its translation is CSVERGLSRETQYF. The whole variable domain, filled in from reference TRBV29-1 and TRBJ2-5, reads SAVISQKPSRDICQRGTSLTIQCQVDSQVTMMFWYRQQPGQSLTLIATANQGSEATYESGFVIDKFPISRPNLTFSTLTVSNMSPEDSSIYLCSVERGLSRETQYFGPGTRLLVL.

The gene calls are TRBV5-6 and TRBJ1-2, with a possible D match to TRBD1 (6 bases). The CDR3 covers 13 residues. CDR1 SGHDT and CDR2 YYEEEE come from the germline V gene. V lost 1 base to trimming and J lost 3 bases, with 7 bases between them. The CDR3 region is CASSLPGDYGYTF. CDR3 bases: TGTGCCAGCAGCTTGCCAGGGGACTATGGCTACACCTTC.

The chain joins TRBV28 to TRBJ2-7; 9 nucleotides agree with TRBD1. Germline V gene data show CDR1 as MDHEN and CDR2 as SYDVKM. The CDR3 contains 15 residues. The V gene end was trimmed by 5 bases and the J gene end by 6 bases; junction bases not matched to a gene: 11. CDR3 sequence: CASSLTGTGSAEQYF. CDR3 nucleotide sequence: TGTGCCAGCAGTCTTACCGGGACAGGGTCCGCCGAGCAGTACTTC.

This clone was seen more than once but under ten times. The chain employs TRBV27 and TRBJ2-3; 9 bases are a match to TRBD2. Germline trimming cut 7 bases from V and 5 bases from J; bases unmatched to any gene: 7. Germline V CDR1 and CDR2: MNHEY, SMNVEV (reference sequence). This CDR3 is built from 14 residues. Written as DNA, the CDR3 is TGTGCCAGCAAAGGGACTAGCCGGAGAGATACGCAGTATTTT. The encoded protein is CASKGTSRRDTQYF.

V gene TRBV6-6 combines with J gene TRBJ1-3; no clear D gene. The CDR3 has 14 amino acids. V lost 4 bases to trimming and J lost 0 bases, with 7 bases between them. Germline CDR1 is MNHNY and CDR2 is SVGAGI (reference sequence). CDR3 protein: CASSFRDSGNTIYF. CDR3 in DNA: TGTGCCAGCAGTTTCCGGGACTCTGGAAACACCATATATTTT.

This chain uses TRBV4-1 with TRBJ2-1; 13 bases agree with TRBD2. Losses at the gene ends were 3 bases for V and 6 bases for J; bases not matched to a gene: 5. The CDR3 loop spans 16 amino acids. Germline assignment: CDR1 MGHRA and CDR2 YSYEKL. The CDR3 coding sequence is TGCGCCAGCAGCCAGGCACTAGCGGGAGGGCTCAATGAGCAGTTCTTC. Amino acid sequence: CASSQALAGGLNEQFF.

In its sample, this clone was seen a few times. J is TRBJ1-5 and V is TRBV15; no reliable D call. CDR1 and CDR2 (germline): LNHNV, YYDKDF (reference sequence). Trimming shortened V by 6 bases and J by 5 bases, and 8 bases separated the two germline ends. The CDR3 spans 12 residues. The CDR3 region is CATSKRDQPQHF. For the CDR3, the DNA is TGTGCCACCAGTAAGAGGGATCAGCCCCAGCATTTT.

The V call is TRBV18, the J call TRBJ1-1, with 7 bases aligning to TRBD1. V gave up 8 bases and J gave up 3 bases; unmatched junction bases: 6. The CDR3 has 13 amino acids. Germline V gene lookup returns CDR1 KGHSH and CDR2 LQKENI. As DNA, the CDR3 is TGTGCCAGCCGGAGGGACAGTTACACTGAAGCTTTCTTT. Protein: CASRRDSYTEAFF.

The CDR3 region is CASSLNPAFYGYTF. DNA for the CDR3: TGCGCCAGCAGCTTGAATCCAGCTTTCTATGGCTACACCTTC. This chain joins TRBV5-1 and TRBJ1-2; D gene uncertain. V lost 1 base and J 4 bases, leaving 11 bases between the germline ends. Per the germline V gene, CDR1 is SGHRS and CDR2 is YFSETQ. The CDR3 has 14 amino acids.

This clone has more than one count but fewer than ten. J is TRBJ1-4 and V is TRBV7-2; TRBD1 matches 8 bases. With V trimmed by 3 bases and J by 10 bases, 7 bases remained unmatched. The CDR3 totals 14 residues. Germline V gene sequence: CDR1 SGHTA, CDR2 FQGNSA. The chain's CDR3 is CASSFRQGRTKLFF. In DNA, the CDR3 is TGTGCCAGCAGCTTCAGACAGGGGAGGACAAAACTGTTTTTT.

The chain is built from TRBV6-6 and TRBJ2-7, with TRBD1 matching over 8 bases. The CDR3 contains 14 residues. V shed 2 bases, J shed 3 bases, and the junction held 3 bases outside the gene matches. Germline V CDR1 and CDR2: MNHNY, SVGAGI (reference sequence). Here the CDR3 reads CASSYDRGYYEQYF. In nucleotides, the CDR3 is TGTGCCAGCAGTTACGACAGGGGATACTACGAGCAGTACTTC.

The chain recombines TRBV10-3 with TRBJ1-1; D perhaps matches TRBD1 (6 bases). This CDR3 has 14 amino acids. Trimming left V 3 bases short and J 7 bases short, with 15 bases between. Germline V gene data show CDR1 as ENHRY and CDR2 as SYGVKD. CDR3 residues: CAISERGADDEAFF. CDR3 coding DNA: TGTGCCATCAGTGAAAGGGGGGCGGACGATGAAGCTTTCTTT.

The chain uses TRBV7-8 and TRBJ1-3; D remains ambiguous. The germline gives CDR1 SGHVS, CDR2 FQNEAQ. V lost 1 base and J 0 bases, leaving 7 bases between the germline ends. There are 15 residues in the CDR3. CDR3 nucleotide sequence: TGTGCCAGCAGCTTAGACCAGGTCTCTGGAAACACCATATATTTT. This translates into CASSLDQVSGNTIYF.

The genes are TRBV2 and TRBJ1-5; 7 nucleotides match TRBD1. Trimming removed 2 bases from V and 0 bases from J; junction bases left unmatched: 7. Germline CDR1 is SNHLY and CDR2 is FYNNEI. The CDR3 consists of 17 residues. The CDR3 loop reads CASSERRGINSNQPQHF. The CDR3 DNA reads TGTGCCAGCAGTGAACGCAGGGGGATTAATAGCAATCAGCCCCAGCATTTT.

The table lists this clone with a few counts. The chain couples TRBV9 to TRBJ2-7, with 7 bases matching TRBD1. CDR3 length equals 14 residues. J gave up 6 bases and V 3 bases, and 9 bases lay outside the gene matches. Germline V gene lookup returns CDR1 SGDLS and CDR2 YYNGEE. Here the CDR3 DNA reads TGTGCCAGCAGCGCGACAGGGCATGGGAGCGAGCAGTACTTC. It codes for CASSATGHGSEQYF.

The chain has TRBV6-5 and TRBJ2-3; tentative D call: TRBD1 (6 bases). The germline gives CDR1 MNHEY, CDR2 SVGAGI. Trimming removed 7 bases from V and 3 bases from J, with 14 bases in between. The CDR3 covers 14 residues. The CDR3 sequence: CASTSNRVTDTQYF. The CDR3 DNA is TGTGCCAGCACCTCGAACAGGGTAACAGATACGCAGTATTTT.

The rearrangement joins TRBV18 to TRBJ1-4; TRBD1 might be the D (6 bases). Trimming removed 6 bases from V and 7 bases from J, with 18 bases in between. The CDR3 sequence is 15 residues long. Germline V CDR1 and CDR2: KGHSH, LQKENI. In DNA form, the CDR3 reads TGTGCCAGCTCCCAGGCGCCACAGGGAACTGAAAAACTGTTTTTT. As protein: CASSQAPQGTEKLFF.

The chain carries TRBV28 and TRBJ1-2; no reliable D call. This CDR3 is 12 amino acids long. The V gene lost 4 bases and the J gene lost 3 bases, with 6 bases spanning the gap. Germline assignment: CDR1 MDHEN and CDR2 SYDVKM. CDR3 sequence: CASSSHHYGYTF. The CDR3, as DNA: TGTGCCAGCAGTTCCCATCACTATGGCTACACCTTC.

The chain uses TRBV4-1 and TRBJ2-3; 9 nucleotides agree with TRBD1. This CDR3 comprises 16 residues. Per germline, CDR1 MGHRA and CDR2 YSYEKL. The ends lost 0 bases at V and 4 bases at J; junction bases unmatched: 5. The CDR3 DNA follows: TGCGCCAGCAGCCAAGAAAGGACAGGGGTGTCAGATACGCAGTATTTT. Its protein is CASSQERTGVSDTQYF.

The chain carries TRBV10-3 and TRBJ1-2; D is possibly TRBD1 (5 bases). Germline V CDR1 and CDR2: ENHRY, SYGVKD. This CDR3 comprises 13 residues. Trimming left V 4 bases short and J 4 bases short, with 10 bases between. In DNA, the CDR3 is TGTGCCATCAGTGCGGGGCTAGGCTATGGCTACACCTTC. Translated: CAISAGLGYGYTF.

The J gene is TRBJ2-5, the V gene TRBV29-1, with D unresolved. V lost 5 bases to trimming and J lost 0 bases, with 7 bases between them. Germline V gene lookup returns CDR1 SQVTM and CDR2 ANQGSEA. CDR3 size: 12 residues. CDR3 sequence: CSVTEYQETQYF. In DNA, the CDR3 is TGCAGCGTTACAGAGTACCAAGAGACCCAGTACTTC.

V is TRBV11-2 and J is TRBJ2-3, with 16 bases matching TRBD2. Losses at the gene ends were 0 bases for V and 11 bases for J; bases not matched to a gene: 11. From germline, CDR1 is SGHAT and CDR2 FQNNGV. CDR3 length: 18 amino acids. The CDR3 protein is CASSLEPGLAGGGRGQYF. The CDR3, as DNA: TGTGCCAGCAGCTTAGAACCGGGACTAGCGGGAGGGGGTCGGGGGCAGTATTTT. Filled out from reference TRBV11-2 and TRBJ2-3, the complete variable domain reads EAGVAQSPRYKIIEKRQSVAFWCNPISGHATLYWYQQILGQGPKLLIQFQNNGVVDDSQLPKDRFSAERLKGVDSTLKIQPAKLEDSAVYLCASSLEPGLAGGGRGQYFGPGTRLTVL.

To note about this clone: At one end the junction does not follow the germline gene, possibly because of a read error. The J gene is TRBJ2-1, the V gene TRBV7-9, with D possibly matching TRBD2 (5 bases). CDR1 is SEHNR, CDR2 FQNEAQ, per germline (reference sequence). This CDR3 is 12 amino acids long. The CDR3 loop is CASTLEGNEQFF. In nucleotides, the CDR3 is TGTGCCAGCACCTTAGAGGGCAATGAGCAGTTCTTC.

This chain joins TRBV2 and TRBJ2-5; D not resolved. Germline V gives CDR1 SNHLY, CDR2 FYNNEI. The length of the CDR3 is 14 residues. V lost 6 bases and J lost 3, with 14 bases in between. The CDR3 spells CASRPGLVEETQYF. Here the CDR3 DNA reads TGTGCCAGCAGGCCGGGCCTAGTGGAAGAGACCCAGTACTTC.

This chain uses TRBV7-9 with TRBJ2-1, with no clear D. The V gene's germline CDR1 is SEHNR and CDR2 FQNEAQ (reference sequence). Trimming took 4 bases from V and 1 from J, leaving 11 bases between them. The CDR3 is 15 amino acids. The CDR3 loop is CASSSIGRSYNEQFF. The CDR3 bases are TGTGCCAGCAGCTCGATAGGTAGGTCCTACAATGAGCAGTTCTTC.